Here is one T cell receptor (beta chain) with its context. The data derive from a study of control samples from healthy donors and cancer patients. Sequencing was performed with immunoSEQ multiplex PCR; in TCRdb, only in-frame clones are kept and a portion is missing. The sample shows 150,000 to 200,000 clones, 88% of them seen only once. The CDR3 covers 13 residues. Germline V gene lookup returns CDR1 GTSNPN and CDR2 SVGIG (reference sequence). V lost 0 bases and J 3 bases, leaving 9 bases between the germline ends. This TCR derives from a woman in her twenties or thirties in good health. Sequences were obtained from blood. The chain combines TRBV30 with TRBJ2-7, with unresolved D. The CDR3 DNA reads TGTGCCTGGAGTGTACGCGGAAACTACGAGCAGTACTTC. This codes for CAWSVRGNYEQYF.